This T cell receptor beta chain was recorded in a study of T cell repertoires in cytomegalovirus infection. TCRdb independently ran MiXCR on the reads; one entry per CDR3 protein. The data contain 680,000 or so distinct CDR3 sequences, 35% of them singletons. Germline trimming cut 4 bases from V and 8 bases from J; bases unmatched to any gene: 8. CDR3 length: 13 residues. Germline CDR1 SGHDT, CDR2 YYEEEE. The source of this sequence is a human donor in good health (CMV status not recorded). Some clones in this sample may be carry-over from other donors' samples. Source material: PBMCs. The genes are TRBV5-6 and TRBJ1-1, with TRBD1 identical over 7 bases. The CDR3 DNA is TGTGCCAGCAGCCAGGCCCCGGGACAGGAAGCTTTCTTT. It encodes CASSQAPGQEAFF.